Below are 27 T cell receptor beta chains sequenced from a single sample in a study of Ad26.COV2.S vaccination and SARS-CoV-2 variants. Treatment indicated: about 20 received Ad26.COV2.S at low or high dose, single or two shots; roughly five received placebo; per-sample allocation not given. On day 63 after the first injection, vaccine and placebo recipients gave samples. The method was immunoSEQ multiplex PCR; TCRdb's version includes in-frame clones alone and lacks a portion of them. This table holds a few hundred thousand clones, roughly 85% found once. This specimen was peripheral blood, taken in a trial of Ad26.COV2.S vaccine versus placebo. Receptors were obtained from a person between 18 and 65 years old who received the Ad26.COV2.S COVID-19 vaccine or a placebo.

This chain links TRBV30 with TRBJ1-2; tentative D call: TRBD1 (5 bases). This CDR3 spans 12 amino acids. Between the trimmed V and J ends, which lost 6 bases and 4 bases, there was a span of 12 bases. Germline CDR1 and CDR2: GTSNPN and SVGIG (reference sequence). CDR3: CACGDGRYGYTF. As DNA, the CDR3 is TGTGCCTGTGGGGACGGACGCTATGGCTACACCTTC.

The chain recombines TRBV7-8 with TRBJ1-2, with 10 positions matching TRBD1. Germline CDR1 is SGHVS and CDR2 is FQNEAQ. The CDR3 is 17 amino acids. Trimming took 4 bases from V and 4 from J; bases not matched to a gene: 12. The CDR3 region is CASSSTAWTGGAYGYTF. DNA of the CDR3: TGTGCCAGCAGCTCAACAGCCTGGACAGGGGGAGCCTATGGCTACACCTTC.

The V and J genes are TRBV29-1 and TRBJ1-6; 7 nucleotides agree with TRBD1. V lost 5 bases, J lost 7 bases, and 5 bases stayed unmatched. The germline V gene encodes CDR1 SQVTM and CDR2 ANQGSEA. CDR3 length: 13 residues. DNA for the CDR3: TGCAGCGTTCAGGCAGGGGGGAATTCACCCCTCCACTTT. Residues: CSVQAGGNSPLHF.

V is TRBV3-1 (or the pseudogene TRBV3-2) and J is TRBJ2-4, with D possibly being TRBD2 (6 bases). V gave up 5 bases and J gave up 0 bases, with 17 bases separating them. The CDR3 is 17 amino acids. Germline V CDR1 and CDR2: LGHDT, YNNKEL (reference sequence). The DNA for the CDR3 is TGTGCCAGCAGCGCGGGACGGCTTACTATAGCCAAAAACATTCAGTACTTC. It yields the protein CASSAGRLTIAKNIQYF.

The rearrangement links TRBV18 to TRBJ2-5; D is unclear. Germline V gene data show CDR1 as KGHSH and CDR2 as LQKENI. Trimming stripped 2 bases from V and 7 bases from J, with 14 bases between. CDR3 length equals 14 residues. CDR3 nucleotide sequence: TGTGCCAGCTCACCATCTAGGCAGAATGGGACCCAGTACTTC. Protein: CASSPSRQNGTQYF.

The rearrangement links TRBV7-2 to TRBJ1-1, with no clear D. V lost 4 bases, J lost 0 bases, and 15 bases lay in between. This CDR3 is 16 amino acids long. CDR1 SGHTA and CDR2 FQGNSA come from the germline V gene. CDR3 DNA: TGTGCCAGCAGCTCTGGTCACCCCGCTTTGAACACTGAAGCTTTCTTT. This translates into CASSSGHPALNTEAFF. The full variable domain, with the rest looked up from reference TRBV7-2 and TRBJ1-1, is GAGVSQSPSNKVTEKGKDVELRCDPISGHTALYWYRQSLGQGLEFLIYFQGNSAPDKSGLPSDRFSAERTGGSVSTLTIQRTQQEDSAVYLCASSSGHPALNTEAFFGQGTRLTVV.

The rearrangement joins TRBV6-1 to TRBJ1-2; D gene ambiguous. The CDR3 runs 13 residues. CDR1 is MNHNS and CDR2 is SASEGT in the germline V gene. Deletions cut 1 base from V and 3 bases from J, with 6 bases between. In nucleotides, the CDR3 is TGTGCCAGCAGTGAAGGCTCCTACTATGGCTACACCTTC. Translating it yields CASSEGSYYGYTF.

This chain links TRBV7-9 with TRBJ1-3; TRBD1 matches at 7 bases. After removal of 4 bases from V and 4 bases from J, the junction contained 4 bases not matched to a gene. The CDR3 covers 14 residues. Germline CDR1 and CDR2: SEHNR and FQNEAQ (reference sequence). The CDR3 spells CASSYTGEGNTIYF. The CDR3 DNA is TGTGCCAGCAGCTATACAGGGGAGGGAAACACCATATATTTT.

The gene calls are TRBV19 and TRBJ2-5; TRBD1 aligns across 7 bases. The CDR3 spans 17 residues. Germline assignment: CDR1 LNHDA and CDR2 SQIVND (reference sequence). The ends lost 4 bases at V and 3 bases at J; junction bases unmatched: 14. The CDR3 here is CASSTRDRASKKETQYF. CDR3 nucleotides: TGTGCCAGTAGTACCCGGGACAGAGCTTCTAAGAAAGAGACCCAGTACTTC.

This clone was recorded once. The chain recombines TRBV2 with TRBJ2-5; 9 positions match TRBD2. Looked up from germline, CDR1 is SNHLY and CDR2 is FYNNEI. V shed 6 bases and J 1 base; nucleotides not matched to a gene: 15. The CDR3 consists of 18 residues. CDR3 nucleotide sequence: TGTGCCAGCAGCTCAGGGTTAGCGGGGGCACCTACCCAAGAGACCCAGTACTTC. This encodes CASSSGLAGAPTQETQYF.

This sequence joins TRBV29-1 and TRBJ2-6; TRBD2 matches 10 bases. The ends lost 4 bases at V and 4 bases at J; junction bases unmatched: 16. CDR1 is SQVTM, CDR2 ANQGSEA, per germline. The CDR3 has 19 residues. The CDR3 protein is CSVGGRLAGAKGGANVLTF. In DNA, the CDR3 is TGCAGCGTTGGCGGAAGGCTAGCGGGAGCCAAAGGGGGGGCCAACGTCCTGACTTTC.

This rearrangement joins TRBV23-1 to TRBJ2-7, with 13 bases lining up with TRBD2. TRBV23-1 is designated an ORF whose function remains uncertain. The CDR3 loop spans 19 amino acids. V was pared by 0 bases and J by 0 bases, with 8 bases of the junction left unmatched. The CDR3: CASSQSDIRTSGSSYEQYV. CDR3 sequence (DNA): TGCGCCAGCAGTCAATCGGACATTCGGACTAGCGGGAGCTCCTACGAGCAGTACGTC.

The rearrangement uses TRBV3-1 (or the pseudogene TRBV3-2) and TRBJ1-3, with a tentative D call TRBD1 (6 bases). Germline lookup yields CDR1 LGHDT and CDR2 YNNKEL (reference sequence). The V gene lost 0 bases and the J gene lost 4 bases, with 10 bases spanning the gap. The CDR3 runs to 15 residues. The CDR3 region has the DNA TGTGCCAGCAGCCAAGATTTTACAGGGGGAAACACCATATATTTT. Encoded protein: CASSQDFTGGNTIYF.

V usage is TRBV4-3 and J usage is TRBJ2-7; 7 bases line up with TRBD1. The V and J ends lost 0 bases and 3 bases, in that order; junction bases with no gene match: 2. There are 14 residues in the CDR3. Germline V gene sequence: CDR1 LGHNA, CDR2 YSLEER. CDR3: CASSQERQGYEQYF. The CDR3, as DNA: TGCGCCAGCAGCCAAGAGCGACAGGGCTACGAGCAGTACTTC.

The genes are TRBV29-1 and TRBJ1-1; D gene unclear. Per germline, CDR1 SQVTM and CDR2 ANQGSEA. The CDR3 runs to 14 residues. Trimming shortened V by 6 bases and J by 1 base, and 15 bases separated the two germline ends. The DNA for the CDR3 is TGCAGCGTGGCGAAACCCGGGCAGAACACTGAAGCTTTCTTT. Translating it yields CSVAKPGQNTEAFF. The whole variable domain, filled in from reference TRBV29-1 and TRBJ1-1, reads SAVISQKPSRDICQRGTSLTIQCQVDSQVTMMFWYRQQPGQSLTLIATANQGSEATYESGFVIDKFPISRPNLTFSTLTVSNMSPEDSSIYLCSVAKPGQNTEAFFGQGTRLTVV.

The chain links TRBV6-5 to TRBJ2-3; D is ambiguous. The CDR3 is made up of 15 amino acids. The V and J ends lost 3 bases and 4 bases respectively, with 14 bases between them. Germline CDR1 MNHEY, CDR2 SVGAGI. The DNA of the CDR3 is TGTGCCAGCAGTTATCCCCAGTGGCGATCAGATACGCAGTATTTT. As protein: CASSYPQWRSDTQYF.

This clone has a handful of counts. V gene TRBV4-2 combines with J gene TRBJ2-1, with 7 bases that match TRBD2. The ends lost 0 bases at V and 0 bases at J; junction bases unmatched: 14. CDR3 size: 20 residues. The V gene's germline CDR1 is LGHNA and CDR2 YNFKEQ. The CDR3 coding sequence is TGTGCCAGCAGCCAAGATTTTCGCGGGAGTACCTTAAGCTCCTACAATGAGCAGTTCTTC. This encodes CASSQDFRGSTLSSYNEQFF.

CDR3 amino acids: CASSQDRGRSRNTEAFF. The CDR3 region has the DNA TGCGCCAGCAGCCAAGATCGGGGGCGGAGTCGTAACACTGAAGCTTTCTTT. The rearrangement joins TRBV4-1 to TRBJ1-1, with D possibly being TRBD1 (6 bases). Germline CDR1 is MGHRA and CDR2 is YSYEKL. Trimming cost V 0 bases and J 2 bases, with 16 bases left between them. This CDR3 is 17 amino acids long.

The chain uses TRBV19 and TRBJ2-6; 7 nucleotides line up with TRBD1. The CDR3 totals 15 residues. CDR1 is LNHDA, CDR2 SQIVND, per germline (reference sequence). Losses at the gene ends were 7 bases for V and 2 bases for J; bases not matched to a gene: 5. CDR3 bases: TGTGCCAGTACCCGGACAGGAGCTGGGGCCAACGTCCTGACTTTC. Amino acids: CASTRTGAGANVLTF.

The chain has TRBV6-6 and TRBJ2-2; 11 bases align to TRBD2. This CDR3 spans 16 amino acids. Germline V gives CDR1 MNHNY, CDR2 SVGAGI (reference sequence). The V gene end was trimmed by 5 bases and the J gene end by 1 base; junction bases not matched to a gene: 3. CDR3 amino acids: CASSGGTSGNTGELFF. As DNA, the CDR3 is TGTGCCAGCAGTGGGGGGACTAGCGGGAACACCGGGGAGCTGTTTTTT.

The genes are TRBV18 and TRBJ1-5; 9 bases fit TRBD1. This CDR3 is 15 amino acids long. The trim removed 5 bases at V and 5 bases at J, leaving 7 bases unmatched. Germline values: CDR1 KGHSH, CDR2 LQKENI. The CDR3 bases are TGTGCCAGCTCAACGACAGGGGGAGTCTATCAGCCCCAGCATTTT. It encodes CASSTTGGVYQPQHF.

This clone has a handful of counts. The rearrangement uses TRBV10-2 and TRBJ1-2; TRBD1 might be the D (5 bases). Germline V gene lookup returns CDR1 WSHSY and CDR2 SAAADI. The CDR3 consists of 13 residues. Trimming took off 6 bases at V and 4 bases at J, with 12 bases between the two ends. The CDR3 DNA reads TGCGCCAGCAGGTCCAGGGCCAGCTATGGCTACACCTTC. It specifies CASRSRASYGYTF.

This clone showed up just once. The chain combines TRBV5-5 with TRBJ2-5, with D perhaps TRBD1 (5 bases). CDR3 length: 15 residues. Germline V CDR1 and CDR2: SGHKS, YYEKEE (reference sequence). With 3 bases removed from V and 2 bases from J, the gap between germline ends came to 14 bases. The CDR3 loop reads CASSYGQGRQETQYF. CDR3 sequence (DNA): TGTGCCAGCAGCTACGGCCAGGGCAGACAAGAGACCCAGTACTTC.

This rearrangement joins TRBV3-1 (or the pseudogene TRBV3-2) to TRBJ2-3; 11 bases map to TRBD2. The CDR3 is made up of 19 amino acids. The V gene's germline CDR1 is LGHDT and CDR2 YNNKEL (reference sequence). V lost 1 base, J lost 2 bases, and 11 bases stayed unmatched. Written as DNA, the CDR3 is TGTGCCAGCAGCCAAGGCCCTAGCGGGGGGCAGGGAAACACAGATACGCAGTATTTT. It codes for CASSQGPSGGQGNTDTQYF.

V gene TRBV7-3 combines with J gene TRBJ2-1; 8 bases are a match to TRBD1. Germline-derived CDR1 and CDR2 are SGHTA and FQGTGA. The trim removed 5 bases at V and 4 bases at J, leaving 7 bases unmatched. The CDR3 extends over 15 amino acids. The CDR3 nucleotides read TGTGCCAGCAGCCGCGGACAGGGTAGATACAATGAGCAGTTCTTC. Encoded protein: CASSRGQGRYNEQFF.

This chain links TRBV9 with TRBJ2-2, with D maybe TRBD1 (5 bases). The CDR3 consists of 13 residues. Trimming removed 0 bases from V and 8 bases from J, with 8 bases in between. The V gene's germline CDR1 is SGDLS and CDR2 YYNGEE. Written as DNA, the CDR3 is TGTGCCAGCAGCGTAGTAGGGGTGGGGGAGCTGTTTTTT. It yields the protein CASSVVGVGELFF. Complete variable domain (other parts from reference TRBV9 and TRBJ2-2): DSGVTQTPKHLITATGQRVTLRCSPRSGDLSVYWYQQSLDQGLQFLIQYYNGEERAKGNILERFSAQQFPDLHSELNLSSLELGDSALYFCASSVVGVGELFFGEGSRLTVL.

The V gene is TRBV20-1, the J gene TRBJ2-4; 8 bases match TRBD1. J lost 5 bases, V lost 3 bases, and 18 bases had no gene match. The CDR3 is 18 residues long. From germline, CDR1 is DFQATT and CDR2 SNEGSKA (reference sequence). The CDR3 DNA reads as TGCAGTGCTAGTTCCTCCTGGCAGGGGGCGAAATCTCAAAACATTCAGTACTTC. The encoded protein is CSASSSWQGAKSQNIQYF.